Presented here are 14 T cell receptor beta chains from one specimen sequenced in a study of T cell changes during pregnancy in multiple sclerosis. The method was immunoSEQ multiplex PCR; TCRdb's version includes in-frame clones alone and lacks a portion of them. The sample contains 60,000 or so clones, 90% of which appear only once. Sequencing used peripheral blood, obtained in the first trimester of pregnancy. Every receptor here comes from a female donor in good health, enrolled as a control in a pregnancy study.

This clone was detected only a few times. The CDR3 DNA reads as TGTGCCAGTAGTATCTCAGGGGGCTGGGGGTCACCCCTCCACTTT. Translating it yields CASSISGGWGSPLHF. The V call is TRBV19, the J call TRBJ1-6; 8 bases line up with TRBD1. The CDR3 sequence is 15 residues long. Germline CDR1 reads LNHDA; CDR2 reads SQIVND (reference sequence). The trim removed 3 bases at V and 10 bases at J, leaving 8 bases unmatched.

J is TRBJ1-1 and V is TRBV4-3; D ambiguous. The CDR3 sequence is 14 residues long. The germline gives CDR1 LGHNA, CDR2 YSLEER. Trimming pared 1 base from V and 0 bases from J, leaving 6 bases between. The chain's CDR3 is CASSQGSMNTEAFF. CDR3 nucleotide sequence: TGCGCCAGCAGCCAAGGGTCTATGAACACTGAAGCTTTCTTT.

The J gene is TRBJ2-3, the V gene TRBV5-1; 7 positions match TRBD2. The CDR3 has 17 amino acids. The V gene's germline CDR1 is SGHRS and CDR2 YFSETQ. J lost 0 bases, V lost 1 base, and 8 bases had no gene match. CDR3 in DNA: TGCGCCAGCAGCTTGACCCTCGGGGGGAGGAGCACAGATACGCAGTATTTT. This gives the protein CASSLTLGGRSTDTQYF.

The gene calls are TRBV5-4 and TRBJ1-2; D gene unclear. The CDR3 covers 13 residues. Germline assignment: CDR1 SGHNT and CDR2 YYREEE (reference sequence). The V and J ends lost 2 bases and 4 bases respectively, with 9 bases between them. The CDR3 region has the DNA TGTGCCAGCAGCTTAGAGGGTCCCTATGGCTACACCTTC. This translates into CASSLEGPYGYTF.

The CDR3 coding sequence is TGTGCCAGCAGCTTAGCGGACGGGGGGCACTCACCCCTCCACTTT. This encodes CASSLADGGHSPLHF. The rearrangement uses TRBV7-8 and TRBJ1-6; a weak D match, TRBD1 (6 bases). The CDR3 is 15 residues long. V gave up 0 bases and J gave up 10 bases, with 13 bases separating them. Looked up from germline, CDR1 is SGHVS and CDR2 is FQNEAQ.

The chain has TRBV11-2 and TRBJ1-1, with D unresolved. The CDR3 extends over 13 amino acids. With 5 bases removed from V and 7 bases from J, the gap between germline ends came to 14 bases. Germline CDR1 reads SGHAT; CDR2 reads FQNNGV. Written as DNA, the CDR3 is TGTGCCAGCAGCCTTCCGGTCGGTGTTGAAGCTTTCTTT. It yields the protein CASSLPVGVEAFF.

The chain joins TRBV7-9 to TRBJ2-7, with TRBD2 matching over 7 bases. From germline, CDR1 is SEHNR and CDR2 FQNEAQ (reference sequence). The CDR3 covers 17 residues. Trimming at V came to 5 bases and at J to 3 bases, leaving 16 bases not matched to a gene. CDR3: CASSNTEAGPKDYEQYF. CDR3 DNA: TGTGCCAGCAGCAATACAGAAGCGGGACCGAAAGACTACGAGCAGTACTTC.

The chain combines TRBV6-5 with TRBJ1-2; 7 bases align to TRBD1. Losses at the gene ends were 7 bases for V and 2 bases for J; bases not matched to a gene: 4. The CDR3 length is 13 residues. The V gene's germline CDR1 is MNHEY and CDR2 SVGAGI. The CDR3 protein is CASIPRGNYGYTF. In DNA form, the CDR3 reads TGTGCCAGCATTCCCAGGGGGAACTATGGCTACACCTTC.

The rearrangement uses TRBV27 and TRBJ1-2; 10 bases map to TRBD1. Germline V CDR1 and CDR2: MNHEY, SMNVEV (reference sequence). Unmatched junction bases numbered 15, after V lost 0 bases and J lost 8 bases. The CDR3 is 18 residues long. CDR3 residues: CASSLSEGQGSMGRGYTF. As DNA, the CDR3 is TGTGCCAGCAGTTTATCGGAGGGACAGGGGTCCATGGGTCGGGGCTACACCTTC.

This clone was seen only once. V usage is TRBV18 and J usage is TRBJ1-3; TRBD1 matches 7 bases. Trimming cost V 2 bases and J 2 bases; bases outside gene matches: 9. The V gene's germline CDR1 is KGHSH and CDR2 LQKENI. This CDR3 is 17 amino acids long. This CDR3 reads CASSPGTGVNTGNTIYF. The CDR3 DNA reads TGTGCCAGCTCACCAGGAACAGGGGTCAATACTGGAAACACCATATATTTT.

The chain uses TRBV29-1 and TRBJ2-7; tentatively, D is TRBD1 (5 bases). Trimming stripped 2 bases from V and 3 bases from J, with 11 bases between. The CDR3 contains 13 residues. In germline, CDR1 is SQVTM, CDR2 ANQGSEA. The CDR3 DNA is TGCAGCGTTGAAACTGGGGCCAACTACGAGCAGTACTTC. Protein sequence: CSVETGANYEQYF.

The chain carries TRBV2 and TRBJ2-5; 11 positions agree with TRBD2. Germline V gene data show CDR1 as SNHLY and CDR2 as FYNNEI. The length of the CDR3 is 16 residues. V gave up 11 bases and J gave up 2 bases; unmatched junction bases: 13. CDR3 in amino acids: CAYTGSGGGLQETQYF. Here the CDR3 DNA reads TGTGCCTATACCGGTAGCGGGGGGGGTCTACAAGAGACCCAGTACTTC.

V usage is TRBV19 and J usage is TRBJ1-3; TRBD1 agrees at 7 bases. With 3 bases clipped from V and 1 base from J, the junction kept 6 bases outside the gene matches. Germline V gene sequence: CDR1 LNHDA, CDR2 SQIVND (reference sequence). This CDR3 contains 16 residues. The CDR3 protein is CASSIPGGSSGNTIYF. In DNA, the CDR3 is TGTGCCAGTAGTATTCCAGGGGGATCGTCTGGAAACACCATATATTTT.

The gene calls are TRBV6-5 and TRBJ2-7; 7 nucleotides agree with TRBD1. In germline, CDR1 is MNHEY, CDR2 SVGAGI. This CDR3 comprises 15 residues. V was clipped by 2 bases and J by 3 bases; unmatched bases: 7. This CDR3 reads CASSYGKGAGYEQYF. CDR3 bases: TGTGCCAGCAGTTACGGGAAGGGGGCAGGCTACGAGCAGTACTTC.